This TCR beta chain was sequenced for a study of CXCR3-negative and CXCR3-positive naive CD8 T cells. There are 15 residues in the CDR3. Findings of the study overall: Memory, not naive, CXCR3-negative and CXCR3-positive cells differed in TRBV-TRBJ usage. Both of the naive subsets showed about the same high diversity, but memory CD8+ cells had much less. Post-cryopreservation CXCR3 expression was partly diminished, and the bulk of assays employed fresh PBMCs.

Notes on this clonotype: Its antigen is currently unknown.

In preparing the TRB cDNA libraries, 5' RACE with UMI labels was used. TCRdb reworked the 5' RACE reads into one entry per CDR3 protein, no DNA. The sample spans approximately 62,000 distinct CDR3 sequences; the ten largest clones claim about 4.6%. This chain connects TRBV12-3 or TRBV12-4 to TRBJ1-5; TCRdb lists TRBD1, though no DNA is available to test this call. The source of this sequence is a human donor in good health. Some clones in this sample may be carry-over from other donors' samples. Sequenced sample: naive CXCR3- CD8+ T cells from blood. Documented subset: CD45RO-CCR7+CD27+CD95- naive CD8+ T cells lacking CXCR3 (TNR3-). This chain's CDR3 is CASSLGTGHNQPQHF.